This T cell receptor beta chain was recovered during a study of CD8 T cells in ankylosing spondylitis. Study findings and constraints: A TCR beta motif of about 8 highly homologous variants seemed to mark ankylosing spondylitis blood. Matched ankylosing spondylitis synovial fluid reportedly contained a significantly enriched population of disease-linked clones.

Germline CDR1 SEHNR, CDR2 FQNEAQ (reference sequence). Between the trimmed V and J ends, which lost 5 bases and 5 bases, there was a span of 18 bases. CDR3 size: 15 residues. In TCRdb, the 5' RACE reads were re-called with MiXCR into one record per CDR3 protein. The table has under 250,000 distinct CDR3 sequences, 7% to 8% seen once. This clonotype came up a few times. Antigen specificity is unknown. The J gene is TRBJ1-2, the V gene TRBV7-9; D not certain. The source of this sequence is a male donor with ankylosing spondylitis. Specimen: blood, either unsorted or a sorted T cell fraction (not recorded which). The CDR3 bases are TGTGCCAGCAGCCCGCCAGGACCCACCATTTATGGCTACACCTTC. Amino acids: CASSPPGPTIYGYTF.